These 23 T cell receptor beta chains originate from one sample sequenced in a study of shared clonotypes between healthy human individuals. Profiling relied on immunoSEQ multiplex PCR, and the TCRdb table lists in-frame clones only, not all of them. The sample records some 2 million clones, roughly 96% being singletons. Sample: naive CD4+ T cells sorted from blood. The sample's subset: CD45RA+ positively selected. The receptors derive from a man aged 18 to 29 in good health.

The chain carries TRBV7-9 and TRBJ1-2, with D tentatively TRBD1 (5 bases). The CDR3 runs 15 residues. Germline lookup yields CDR1 SEHNR and CDR2 FQNEAQ (reference sequence). Trimming removed 5 bases from V and 0 bases from J, with 13 bases in between. In DNA, the CDR3 is TGTGCCAGCAGCGTTGGGACGGGAGCTAACTATGGCTACACCTTC. This sequence encodes CASSVGTGANYGYTF.

CDR3 in amino acids: CASTPQGRGDEQFF. CDR3 coding DNA: TGTGCCAGCACCCCCCAGGGAAGGGGGGATGAGCAGTTCTTC. The chain uses TRBV25-1 and TRBJ2-1; D is perhaps TRBD1 or TRBD2 (6 bases each). Between the trimmed V and J ends, which lost 7 bases and 8 bases, there was a span of 18 bases. CDR1 and CDR2 (germline): MGHDK, SYGVNS. The CDR3 extends over 14 amino acids.

V usage is TRBV7-3 and J usage is TRBJ2-2, with 8 positions matching TRBD1. Germline V CDR1 and CDR2: SGHTA, FQGTGA. After removal of 5 bases from V and 4 bases from J, the junction contained 3 bases not matched to a gene. This CDR3 is built from 14 residues. The CDR3 protein is CASSRQGSTGELFF. The CDR3 DNA follows: TGTGCCAGCAGCCGACAGGGGAGCACCGGGGAGCTGTTTTTT. Looking up the rest from reference TRBV7-3 and TRBJ2-2 gives the full variable domain: GAGVSQTPSNKVTEKGKYVELRCDPISGHTALYWYRQSLGQGPEFLIYFQGTGAADDSGLPNDRFFAVRPEGSVSTLKIQRTERGDSAVYLCASSRQGSTGELFFGEGSRLTVL.

In the case of this clone: This same CDR3 is encoded by further DNA sequences in the sample. The chain employs TRBV7-2 and TRBJ2-1; D is unclear. Per germline, CDR1 SGHTA and CDR2 FQGNSA. With 1 base removed from V and 7 bases from J, the gap between germline ends came to 2 bases. This CDR3 spans 11 amino acids. CDR3 protein: CASSLGNEQFF. CDR3 in DNA: TGTGCCAGCAGCTTAGGGAATGAGCAGTTCTTC.

The rearrangement uses TRBV11-3 and TRBJ2-3; D is uncertain. CDR1 is SGHNT, CDR2 YENEEA, per germline. With 5 bases removed from V and 2 bases from J, the gap between germline ends came to 8 bases. There are 13 residues in the CDR3. CDR3 protein: CASSPRNTDTQYF. The CDR3 DNA sequence: TGTGCCAGCAGCCCCCGGAACACAGATACGCAGTATTTT.

The genes are TRBV6-1 and TRBJ1-5; tentatively, D is TRBD1 (6 bases). The CDR3 has 15 amino acids. The germline gives CDR1 MNHNS, CDR2 SASEGT. Trimming cost V 6 bases and J 0 bases, with 12 bases left between them. The chain's CDR3 is CASRSGAYSNQPQHF. As DNA, the CDR3 is TGTGCCAGCAGGTCAGGGGCCTATAGCAATCAGCCCCAGCATTTT.

V is TRBV7-8 and J is TRBJ2-5; D unclear. Trimming stripped 2 bases from V and 1 base from J, with 5 bases between. The CDR3 covers 13 residues. CDR1 and CDR2 (germline): SGHVS, FQNEAQ. In nucleotides, the CDR3 is TGTGCCAGCAGCTTACCCGGCCAAGAGACCCAGTACTTC. It encodes CASSLPGQETQYF. The full variable domain, rest sourced from reference TRBV7-8 and TRBJ2-5, is GAGVSQSPRYKVAKRGQDVALRCDPISGHVSLFWYQQALGQGPEFLTYFQNEAQLDKSGLPSDRFFAERPEGSVSTLKIQRTQQEDSAVYLCASSLPGQETQYFGPGTRLLVL.

J is TRBJ2-3 and V is TRBV29-1; D is undetermined. The CDR3 loop spans 12 amino acids. V was shortened by 2 bases and J by 4 bases, with 7 bases between the two germline ends. Germline V lookup: CDR1 SQVTM, CDR2 ANQGSEA. The DNA of the CDR3 is TGCAGCGTTGAACGAATATCAGATACGCAGTATTTT. Translated: CSVERISDTQYF.

The rearrangement joins TRBV7-9 to TRBJ2-3, with 7 bases lining up with TRBD1. The CDR3 is 16 amino acids. The V segment lost 1 base and the J segment 5 bases; nucleotides outside the gene matches: 9. Germline V lookup: CDR1 SEHNR, CDR2 FQNEAQ (reference sequence). The CDR3 here is CASSLESRGQGDTQYF. The CDR3 DNA sequence: TGTGCCAGCAGCTTAGAGTCGAGGGGGCAGGGAGATACGCAGTATTTT.

This clone has only one observation. V usage is TRBV9 and J usage is TRBJ2-1; D is ambiguous. V lost 7 bases and J lost 8, with 7 bases in between. Looked up from germline, CDR1 is SGDLS and CDR2 is YYNGEE. The CDR3 extends over 10 amino acids. Written as DNA, the CDR3 is TGTGCCAGCGTCACGGATGAGCAGTTCTTC. Translation gives CASVTDEQFF.

The V gene is TRBV30, the J gene TRBJ1-5; possibly TRBD1 for D (5 bases). In germline, CDR1 is GTSNPN, CDR2 SVGIG (reference sequence). This CDR3 contains 16 residues. Trimming left V 0 bases short and J 3 bases short, with 15 bases between. In DNA form, the CDR3 reads TGTGCCTGGAGTGTTATGGGGCGAGGGGTCAATCAGCCCCAGCATTTT. It encodes CAWSVMGRGVNQPQHF.

The J gene is TRBJ1-3, the V gene TRBV30, with D hard to call. The germline V and J ends were trimmed by 0 bases and 0 bases, with 9 bases remaining between them. Germline assignment: CDR1 GTSNPN and CDR2 SVGIG (reference sequence). The CDR3 has 15 amino acids. The CDR3 loop reads CAWSVEQGSGNTIYF. In nucleotides, the CDR3 is TGTGCCTGGAGTGTAGAACAAGGCTCTGGAAACACCATATATTTT.

This chain joins TRBV9 and TRBJ2-7; no clear D gene. CDR1 SGDLS and CDR2 YYNGEE come from the germline V gene. V was trimmed by 0 bases and J by 0 bases, leaving 7 bases between them. CDR3 size: 14 residues. The CDR3 sequence: CASSVEPSSYEQYF. Written as DNA, the CDR3 is TGTGCCAGCAGCGTAGAGCCTAGCTCCTACGAGCAGTACTTC.

A remark on this clone: This specimen includes other DNA sequences encoding the same CDR3. As DNA, the CDR3 is TGCGCCAGCAGCTTGGCGGGACTAGGCACAGATACGCAGTATTTT. Its protein product is CASSLAGLGTDTQYF. The gene calls are TRBV5-1 and TRBJ2-3; 8 positions agree with TRBD2. The CDR3 totals 15 residues. Germline-derived CDR1 and CDR2 are SGHRS and YFSETQ. J was trimmed by 1 base and V by 0 bases; bases with no gene match: 1.

This rearrangement joins TRBV6-6 to TRBJ2-7; 8 bases agree with TRBD1. The CDR3 covers 15 residues. From germline, CDR1 is MNHNY and CDR2 SVGAGI (reference sequence). V gave up 2 bases and J gave up 2 bases; unmatched junction bases: 5. DNA of the CDR3: TGTGCCAGCAGTTACCCTGGACAGGGAGCCTACGAGCAGTACTTC. Amino acid sequence: CASSYPGQGAYEQYF.

Concerning this clone: The sample carries other DNA sequences with the same CDR3. The chain couples TRBV5-6 to TRBJ1-5; D remains ambiguous. This CDR3 has 14 amino acids. V shed 1 base and J shed 2 bases, with 7 bases lying between them. Germline V gene data show CDR1 as SGHDT and CDR2 as YYEEEE. In DNA form, the CDR3 reads TGTGCCAGCAGCTTGCGAGGTGGCAATCAGCCCCAGCATTTT. Residues: CASSLRGGNQPQHF.

The chain employs TRBV9 and TRBJ2-5, with 10 bases identical to TRBD1. The CDR3 totals 15 residues. The ends lost 0 bases at V and 5 bases at J; junction bases unmatched: 4. Germline-derived CDR1 and CDR2 are SGDLS and YYNGEE. The CDR3 nucleotides read TGTGCCAGCAGCGTAGGGGGACAGGGGCTGGAGACCCAGTACTTC. Translation: CASSVGGQGLETQYF.

V and J are TRBV6-1 and TRBJ1-5; D gene uncertain. Germline loops: CDR1 MNHNS, CDR2 SASEGT. The V gene lost 2 bases and the J gene lost 3 bases, with 5 bases spanning the gap. The CDR3 spans 13 residues. In nucleotides, the CDR3 is TGTGCCAGCAGTGAAATTGCCAATCAGCCCCAGCATTTT. This encodes CASSEIANQPQHF.

The chain uses TRBV6-5 and TRBJ2-7; D is ambiguous. Germline V gene sequence: CDR1 MNHEY, CDR2 SVGAGI. This CDR3 spans 14 amino acids. The V and J ends lost 5 bases and 0 bases respectively, with 11 bases between them. This CDR3 reads CASSPTISSYEQYF. CDR3 DNA sequence: TGTGCCAGCAGTCCGACAATTAGCTCCTACGAGCAGTACTTC.

This sequence joins TRBV2 and TRBJ2-2, with 9 bases lining up with TRBD1. Germline V gene lookup returns CDR1 SNHLY and CDR2 FYNNEI. The J segment lost 6 bases and the V segment lost 5 bases, leaving 4 bases of the junction unmatched. This CDR3 is built from 14 residues. CDR3 loop: CASSLDRGPGELFF. CDR3 in DNA: TGTGCCAGCAGTTTGGACAGGGGCCCCGGGGAGCTGTTTTTT.

This chain connects TRBV2 to TRBJ1-1; D unresolved. Germline V gives CDR1 SNHLY, CDR2 FYNNEI. Trimming left V 4 bases short and J 0 bases short, with 12 bases between. The CDR3 loop spans 15 amino acids. The CDR3: CASSVQREMNTEAFF. The CDR3 DNA is TGTGCCAGCAGTGTTCAAAGGGAGATGAACACTGAAGCTTTCTTT.

The chain recombines TRBV6-8 with TRBJ2-1; 10 bases are shared with TRBD2. CDR1 and CDR2 from the germline V gene are MNHGY and SAAAGT. The CDR3 contains 17 residues. V lost 6 bases and J lost 2; bases outside the gene matches: 10. The CDR3 reads CASSHPAAGGTYNEQFF. CDR3 sequence (DNA): TGTGCCAGCAGCCATCCGGCAGCGGGGGGGACCTACAATGAGCAGTTCTTC.

The chain employs TRBV28 and TRBJ1-1, with D tentatively TRBD1 (6 bases). The CDR3 spans 15 residues. V was pared by 5 bases and J by 4 bases, with 17 bases between. Germline values: CDR1 MDHEN, CDR2 SYDVKM. In nucleotides, the CDR3 is TGTGCCAGCAGTGCGCCACAGGGAGGGATCACTGAAGCTTTCTTT. Translated, it gives CASSAPQGGITEAFF. Complete variable domain (other parts from reference TRBV28 and TRBJ1-1): DVKVTQSSRYLVKRTGEKVFLECVQDMDHENMFWYRQDPGLGLRLIYFSYDVKMKEKGDIPEGYSVSREKKERFSLILESASTNQTSMYLCASSAPQGGITEAFFGQGTRLTVV.